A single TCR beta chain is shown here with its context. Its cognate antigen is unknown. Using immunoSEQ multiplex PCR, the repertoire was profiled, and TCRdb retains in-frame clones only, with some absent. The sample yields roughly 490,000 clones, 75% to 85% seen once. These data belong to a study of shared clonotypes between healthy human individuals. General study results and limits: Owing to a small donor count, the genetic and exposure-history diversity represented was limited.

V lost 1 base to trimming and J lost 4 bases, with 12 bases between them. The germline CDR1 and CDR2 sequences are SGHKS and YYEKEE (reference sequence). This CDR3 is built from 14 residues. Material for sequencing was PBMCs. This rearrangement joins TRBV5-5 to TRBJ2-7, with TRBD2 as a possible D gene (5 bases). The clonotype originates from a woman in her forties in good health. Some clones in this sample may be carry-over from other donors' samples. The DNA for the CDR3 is TGTGCCAGCAGCTTGTCAGCGGCAGGATACGAGCAGTACTTC. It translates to CASSLSAAGYEQYF.